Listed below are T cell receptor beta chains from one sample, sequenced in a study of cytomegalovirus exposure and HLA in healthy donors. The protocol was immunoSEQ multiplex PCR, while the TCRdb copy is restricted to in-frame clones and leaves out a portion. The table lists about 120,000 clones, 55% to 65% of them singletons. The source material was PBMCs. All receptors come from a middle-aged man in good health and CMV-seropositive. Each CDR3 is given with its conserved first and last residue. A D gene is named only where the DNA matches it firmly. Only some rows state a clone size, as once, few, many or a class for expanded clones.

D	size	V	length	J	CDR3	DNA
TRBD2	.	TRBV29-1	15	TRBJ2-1	CSVEVRGTRRNEQFF	TGCAGCGTTGAAGTGAGAGGGACTAGACGCAATGAGCAGTTCTTC
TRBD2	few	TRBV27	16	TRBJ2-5	CASRPGIAGGGETQYF	TGTGCCAGCAGACCTGGGATAGCGGGGGGAGGGGAGACCCAGTACTTC
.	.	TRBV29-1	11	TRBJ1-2	CSVGGLGGYTF	TGCAGCGTTGGAGGGTTGGGGGGCTACACCTTC
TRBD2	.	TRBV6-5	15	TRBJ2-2	CASRSGIANTGELFF	TGTGCCAGCAGGAGCGGGATAGCGAACACCGGGGAGCTGTTTTTT
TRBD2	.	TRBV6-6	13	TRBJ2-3	CASLAGGQDTQYF	TGTGCCAGCCTAGCGGGAGGCCAGGATACGCAGTATTTT
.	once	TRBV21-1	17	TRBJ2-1	CASSKPQTSGSRDEQFF	TGTGCCAGCAGCAAACCCCAGACTAGCGGGAGTAGGGATGAGCAGTTCTTC
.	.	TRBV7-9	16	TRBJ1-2	CASSLGAAGYNYGYTF	TGTGCCAGCAGCTTAGGGGCAGCGGGATATAACTATGGCTACACCTTC
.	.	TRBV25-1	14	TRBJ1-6	CASSGGVGDSPLHF	TGTGCCAGCAGTGGGGGAGTTGGGGATTCACCCCTCCACTTT
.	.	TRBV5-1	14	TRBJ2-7	CASSPPEGAYEQYF	TGCGCCAGCAGCCCGCCGGAGGGGGCATACGAGCAGTACTTC
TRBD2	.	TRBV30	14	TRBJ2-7	CAWEGLAGPYEQYF	TGTGCCTGGGAGGGACTAGCGGGCCCCTACGAGCAGTACTTC
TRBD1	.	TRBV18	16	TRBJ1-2	CASSPGQGLKNYGYTF	TGTGCCAGCTCACCCGGACAGGGTTTAAAGAACTATGGCTACACCTTC